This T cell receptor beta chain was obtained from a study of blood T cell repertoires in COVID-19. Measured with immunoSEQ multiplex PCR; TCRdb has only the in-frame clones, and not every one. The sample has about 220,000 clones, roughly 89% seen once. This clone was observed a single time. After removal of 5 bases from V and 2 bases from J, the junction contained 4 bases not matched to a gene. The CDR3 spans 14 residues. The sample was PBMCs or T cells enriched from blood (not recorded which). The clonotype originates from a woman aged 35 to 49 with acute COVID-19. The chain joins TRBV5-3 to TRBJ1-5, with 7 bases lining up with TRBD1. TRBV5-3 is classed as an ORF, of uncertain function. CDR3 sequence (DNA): TGTGCCAGAAGAGATGGACAGGGCAATCAGCCCCAGCATTTT. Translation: CARRDGQGNQPQHF.